This T cell receptor beta chain came from a study of T cell changes during pregnancy in multiple sclerosis. Assay: immunoSEQ multiplex PCR; the TCRdb copy retains only in-frame clones and omits some. The top ten hold 20% of the sample, which has around 21,000 clones, less than 90% seen once. Per the germline V gene, CDR1 is SGHVS and CDR2 is FQNEAQ. CDR3 size: 12 residues. Trimming removed 5 bases from V and 5 bases from J, with 6 bases in between. This sample comprised CD8+ T cells from peripheral blood mononuclear cells, obtained after pregnancy. The gene calls are TRBV7-8 and TRBJ2-2; D is ambiguous. The clonotype comes from a female donor in good health, enrolled as a control in a pregnancy study. CDR3 protein: CASSPLTGELFF. CDR3 nucleotides: TGTGCCAGCAGCCCCCTAACCGGGGAGCTGTTTTTT.